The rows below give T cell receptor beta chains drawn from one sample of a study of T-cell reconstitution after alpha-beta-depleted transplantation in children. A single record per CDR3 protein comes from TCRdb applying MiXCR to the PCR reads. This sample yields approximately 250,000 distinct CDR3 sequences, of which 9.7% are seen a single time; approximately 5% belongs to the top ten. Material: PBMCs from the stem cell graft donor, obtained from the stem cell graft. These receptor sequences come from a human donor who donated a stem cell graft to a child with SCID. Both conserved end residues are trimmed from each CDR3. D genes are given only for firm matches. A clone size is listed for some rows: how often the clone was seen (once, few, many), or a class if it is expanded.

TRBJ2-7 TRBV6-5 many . ASSYYGPKTEQY
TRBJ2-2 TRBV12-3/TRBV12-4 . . ASSPRNAITGELF
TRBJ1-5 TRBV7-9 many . ASSLGEGSQNQPQH
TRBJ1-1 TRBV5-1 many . ASSSYRVEGTEAF
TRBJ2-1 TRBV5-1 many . ASSLIVGGSSYNEQF
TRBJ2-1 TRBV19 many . ASSRPVVSPEQF
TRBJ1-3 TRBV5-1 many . ASSRQGVGGNTIY
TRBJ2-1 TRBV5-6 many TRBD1 ASSLAQGSYNEQF
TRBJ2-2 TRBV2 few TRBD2 ASRGTSGGAGELF
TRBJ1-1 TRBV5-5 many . ASSLQYRLDTEAF
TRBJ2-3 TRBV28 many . ASSASGSTDTQY
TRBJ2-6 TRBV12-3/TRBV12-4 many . ASTPTTTRGLGANVLT
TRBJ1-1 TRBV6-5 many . ASSYVRRGTEAF
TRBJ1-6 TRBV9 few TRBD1 ASSVDGQGGSPLH
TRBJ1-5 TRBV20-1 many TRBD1 SAGDRGFNQPQH
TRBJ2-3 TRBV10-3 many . ATQSTDTQY
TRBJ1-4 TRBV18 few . ASSPPTALRGEKLF
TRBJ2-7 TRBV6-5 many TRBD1 ASSYSWDRGKAYEQY
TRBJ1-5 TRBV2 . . ASSGSGVGQPQH
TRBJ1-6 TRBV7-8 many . ASSLVGIRSPLH
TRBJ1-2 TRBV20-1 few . SARMTLNYGYT
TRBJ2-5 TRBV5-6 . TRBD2 ASSLASGGEETQY
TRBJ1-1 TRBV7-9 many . ASSPQGGADTEAF
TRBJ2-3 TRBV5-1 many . ASSTDPGDQY
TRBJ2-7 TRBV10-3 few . AISESGSGEFLNEQY
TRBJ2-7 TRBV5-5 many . ASSLSPTYYEQY
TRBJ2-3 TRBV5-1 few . ASSFHDPRDFTDTQY
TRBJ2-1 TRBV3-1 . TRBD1 ASSSGTGFYNEQF
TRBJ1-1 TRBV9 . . ASSVDPGAGTEAF
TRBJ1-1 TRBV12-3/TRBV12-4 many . ASRPGWDTEAF
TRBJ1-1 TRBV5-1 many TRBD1 ASSGQGWTEAF
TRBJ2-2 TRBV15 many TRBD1 ATSPRTGGELF
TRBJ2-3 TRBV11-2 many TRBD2 ASSLVGWGRDTDTQY
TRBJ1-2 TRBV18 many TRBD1 ASSPGTGSDINYGYT
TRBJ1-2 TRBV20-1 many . SASLWGHNNYGYT
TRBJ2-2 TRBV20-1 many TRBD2 SAKTSGGRWTGELF
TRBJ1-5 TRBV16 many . ASSQSVGSNQPQH
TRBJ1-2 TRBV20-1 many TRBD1 SARRDRGPGYYGYT
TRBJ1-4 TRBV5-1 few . ASSPIQGEKLF
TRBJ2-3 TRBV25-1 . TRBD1 ASSVPGQGFSDTQY
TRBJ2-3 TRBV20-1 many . SAQLADTQY
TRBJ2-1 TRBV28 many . ASSNIVADEQF
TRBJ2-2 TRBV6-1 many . ASSEGVGTGELF
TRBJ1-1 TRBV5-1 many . ASSLRAENTEAF
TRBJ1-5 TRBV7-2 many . ASSLEPGGQPQH
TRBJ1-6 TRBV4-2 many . ASSQEGSSYNSPLH
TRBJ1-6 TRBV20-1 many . SAYQSSSYNSPLH
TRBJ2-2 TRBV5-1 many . ASGTGPLNTGELF
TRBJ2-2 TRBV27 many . ASSLSWAGRGGELF
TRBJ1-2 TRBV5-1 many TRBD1 ASSTLDRNYGYT
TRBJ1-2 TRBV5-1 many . ASRDPNRNYNYGYT
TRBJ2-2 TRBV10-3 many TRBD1 AISGTGDGTGELF
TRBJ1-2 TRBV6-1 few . ASNIGGEGDYGYT